One and the same sample provided the 27 T cell receptor beta chains below, sequenced in a study of identical twins. TCRdb re-called the 5' RACE reads with MiXCR, one entry per CDR3 protein. The sample lists approximately 220,000 distinct CDR3 sequences, around 6.9% occurring once. These data also featured in a second study, about yellow fever vaccine responses in identical twins.

The sample comprised memory (CD45RO+) T cells sorted from blood. These receptors all come from a woman aged 18-29 years in good health.

This chain joins TRBV9 and TRBJ1-1, with TRBD1 matching 10 bases. With V trimmed by 4 bases and J by 1 base, 4 bases remained unmatched. The CDR3 is made up of 15 amino acids. The germline V gene has CDR1 SGDLS and CDR2 YYNGEE. The CDR3 region has the DNA TGTGCCAGCAGCAAGGGACAGGGGAGGAACACTGAAGCTTTCTTT. Protein sequence: CASSKGQGRNTEAFF.

This clonotype was recorded many times. The V and J genes are TRBV6-5 and TRBJ2-5, with D uncertain. The CDR3 length is 15 residues. Germline CDR1 and CDR2: MNHEY and SVGAGI. V lost 3 bases and J 5 bases, leaving 16 bases between the germline ends. CDR3 DNA: TGTGCCAGCAGTTATGCGCCCGCAGGCTCGGAGACCCAGTACTTC. Its protein is CASSYAPAGSETQYF.

This clonotype occurred a few times. V usage is TRBV6-5 and J usage is TRBJ2-6, with D hard to call. Between the trimmed V and J ends, which lost 2 bases and 4 bases, there was a span of 9 bases. The CDR3 runs to 15 residues. Per the germline V gene, CDR1 is MNHEY and CDR2 is SVGAGI. The CDR3 DNA reads TGTGCCAGCAGTTACGGCGTTCCAGGGGCCAACGTCCTGACTTTC. Protein product: CASSYGVPGANVLTF.

The rearrangement links TRBV2 to TRBJ2-1, with a possible D match to TRBD2 (5 bases). The CDR3 totals 14 residues. Trimming left V 2 bases short and J 4 bases short, with 9 bases between. Germline V lookup: CDR1 SNHLY, CDR2 FYNNEI. The CDR3 sequence: CASSELAGYNEQFF. CDR3 bases: TGTGCCAGCAGTGAACTAGCTGGGTACAATGAGCAGTTCTTC.

This clonotype was detected many times. This sequence joins TRBV12-3 or TRBV12-4 and TRBJ1-2; D is uncertain. V dropped 1 base and J dropped 2 bases, with 5 bases sitting between them. This CDR3 is 13 amino acids long. As DNA, the CDR3 is TGTGCCAGCAGTTTAGGGGCGAACTATGGCTACACCTTC. It is translated as CASSLGANYGYTF.

The sample holds one count of this clonotype. The rearrangement links TRBV7-6 to TRBJ2-5, with 10 bases fitting TRBD2. CDR1 is SGHVS, CDR2 FNYEAQ, per germline. V was pared by 5 bases and J by 1 base, with 7 bases of the junction left unmatched. The CDR3 length is 16 residues. CDR3 region: CASSLLAGPPQETQYF. DNA for the CDR3: TGTGCCAGCAGCCTACTAGCGGGACCGCCCCAAGAGACCCAGTACTTC.

V and J are TRBV6-1 and TRBJ2-2; the D is unclear. CDR1 is MNHNS and CDR2 is SASEGT in the germline V gene. This CDR3 comprises 12 residues. Trimming left V 7 bases short and J 2 bases short, with 5 bases between. The CDR3 sequence is CASTINTGELFF. CDR3 bases: TGTGCCAGCACGATTAACACCGGGGAGCTGTTTTTT.

This clonotype was seen a few times. V usage is TRBV3-1 and J usage is TRBJ2-2, with D perhaps TRBD1 or TRBD2 (7 bases each). The CDR3 runs to 17 residues. The germline gives CDR1 LGHDT, CDR2 YNNKEL (reference sequence). Trimming pared 2 bases from V and 4 bases from J, leaving 17 bases between. CDR3 sequence (DNA): TGTGCCAGCAGCCAAACCAGGGGGGGGGTTCTCACCGGGGAGCTGTTTTTT. Translating gives CASSQTRGGVLTGELFF. The full variable domain, rest sourced from reference TRBV3-1 and TRBJ2-2, is DTAVSQTPKYLVTQMGNDKSIKCEQNLGHDTMYWYKQDSKKFLKIMFSYNNKELIINETVPNRFSPKSPDKAHLNLHINSLELGDSAVYFCASSQTRGGVLTGELFFGEGSRLTVL.

This clonotype was seen ten or more times. CDR3 protein: CASSLVGGPDPEAFF. The CDR3 region has the DNA TGTGCCAGCAGTTTAGTTGGTGGCCCTGACCCTGAAGCTTTCTTT. V is TRBV12-3 or TRBV12-4 and J is TRBJ1-1, with D hard to call. The CDR3 extends over 15 amino acids. Trimming stripped 1 base from V and 6 bases from J, with 15 bases between.

The chain couples TRBV7-2 to TRBJ1-1; D gene uncertain. CDR1 is SGHTA and CDR2 is FQGNSA in the germline V gene. V gave up 3 bases and J gave up 2 bases, with 10 bases separating them. CDR3 length equals 14 residues. The CDR3 protein is CASSLRVGNTEAFF. In nucleotides, the CDR3 is TGTGCCAGCAGCTTGCGGGTGGGAAACACTGAAGCTTTCTTT.

The J gene is TRBJ2-2, the V gene TRBV20-1, with 7 bases that match TRBD2. The CDR3 contains 16 residues. Germline V gene data show CDR1 as DFQATT and CDR2 as SNEGSKA (reference sequence). Trimming removed 0 bases from V and 1 base from J; junction bases left unmatched: 5. The CDR3 DNA reads as TGCAGTGCTAGAGAAGGGAAGCGGGAGAACACCGGGGAGCTGTTTTTT. This gives the protein CSAREGKRENTGELFF.

This clonotype came up a few times. This rearrangement joins TRBV11-1 to TRBJ2-3; D is unclear. This CDR3 contains 18 residues. Trimming cost V 4 bases and J 3 bases, with 23 bases left between them. Germline V CDR1 and CDR2: SGHAT, FQDESV (reference sequence). The CDR3 loop is CASSSSAVGQVRTDTQYF. CDR3 in DNA: TGTGCCAGCAGCTCCTCGGCGGTAGGGCAGGTGAGGACAGATACGCAGTATTTT.

This clonotype was counted many times. The chain couples TRBV28 to TRBJ2-1; D is uncertain. V lost 4 bases, J lost 1 base, and 14 bases lay in between. The CDR3 totals 16 residues. Germline loops: CDR1 MDHEN, CDR2 SYDVKM. In DNA, the CDR3 is TGTGCCAGCAGTTGGCGCTTGGAGCGATCCTACAATGAGCAGTTCTTC. The encoded protein is CASSWRLERSYNEQFF. The whole variable domain, remainder taken from reference TRBV28 and TRBJ2-1, is DVKVTQSSRYLVKRTGEKVFLECVQDMDHENMFWYRQDPGLGLRLIYFSYDVKMKEKGDIPEGYSVSREKKERFSLILESASTNQTSMYLCASSWRLERSYNEQFFGPGTRLTVL.

This clonotype turned up a few times. CDR3 loop: CASSILGGGSPLHF. CDR3 in DNA: TGTGCCAGCAGTATCCTAGGCGGTGGCTCACCCCTCCACTTT. The genes are TRBV12-3 or TRBV12-4 and TRBJ1-6; D unclear. V dropped 5 bases and J dropped 10 bases, with 15 bases sitting between them. CDR3 length: 14 amino acids.

This clonotype showed up many times. The CDR3 DNA reads as TGTGCCACACGGACTAGCGGCGAAACAGATACGCAGTATTTT. Translation: CATRTSGETDTQYF. V gene TRBV10-3 combines with J gene TRBJ2-3; TRBD2 aligns across 10 bases. The CDR3 has 14 residues. Unmatched junction bases numbered 7, after V lost 10 bases and J lost 3 bases. Germline assignment: CDR1 ENHRY and CDR2 SYGVKD.

The table lists this clonotype with many counts. The V call is TRBV28, the J call TRBJ2-7, with 9 bases identical to TRBD1. The ends lost 6 bases at V and 3 bases at J; junction bases unmatched: 9. Looked up from germline, CDR1 is MDHEN and CDR2 is SYDVKM. The CDR3 runs to 15 residues. This CDR3 is CASSSLGQGNYEQYF. CDR3 bases: TGTGCCAGCAGCTCCCTAGGACAGGGGAACTACGAGCAGTACTTC. The whole variable domain, remainder taken from reference TRBV28 and TRBJ2-7, is DVKVTQSSRYLVKRTGEKVFLECVQDMDHENMFWYRQDPGLGLRLIYFSYDVKMKEKGDIPEGYSVSREKKERFSLILESASTNQTSMYLCASSSLGQGNYEQYFGPGTRLTVT.

This clonotype was counted a few times. V gene TRBV27 combines with J gene TRBJ2-7; 8 bases agree with TRBD2. Trimming cost V 5 bases and J 2 bases; bases outside gene matches: 20. This CDR3 region has 19 residues. Germline CDR1 MNHEY, CDR2 SMNVEV (reference sequence). The CDR3, as DNA: TGTGCCAGCAGTCACCAGGCGACTAGCGCCCCGGAGGGGACCTACGAGCAGTACTTC. The encoded protein is CASSHQATSAPEGTYEQYF.

The V and J genes are TRBV28 and TRBJ2-1; D might be TRBD2 (6 bases). Trimming shortened V by 7 bases and J by 9 bases, and 22 bases separated the two germline ends. Germline loops: CDR1 MDHEN, CDR2 SYDVKM. The length of the CDR3 is 15 residues. The CDR3 sequence is CASINGLGGFGEQFF. CDR3 nucleotides: TGTGCCAGCATCAATGGACTGGGAGGTTTTGGTGAGCAGTTCTTC.

This chain links TRBV6-1 with TRBJ2-5, with 9 bases identical to TRBD1. Germline V CDR1 and CDR2: MNHNS, SASEGT. CDR3 length equals 19 residues. V shed 2 bases, J shed 5 bases, and the junction held 18 bases outside the gene matches. The CDR3 nucleotides are TGTGCCAGCAGTGAATGGGACAGGGTTTCTCGTAATGGTGTGGAGACCCAGTACTTC. Translating it yields CASSEWDRVSRNGVETQYF.

This clonotype was counted between two and nine times. J is TRBJ2-5 and V is TRBV24-1, with a possible D match to TRBD2 (6 bases). V lost 7 bases to trimming and J lost 4 bases, with 12 bases between them. The germline V gene has CDR1 KGHDR and CDR2 SFDVKD. The CDR3 has 13 residues. For the CDR3, the DNA is TGTGCCACCAGCCAGGGCGGGATAGAGACCCAGTACTTC. Its protein is CATSQGGIETQYF.

This chain joins TRBV18 and TRBJ2-3; unclear D gene. V lost 0 bases, J lost 6 bases, and 4 bases lay in between. This CDR3 comprises 12 residues. The germline gives CDR1 KGHSH, CDR2 LQKENI. CDR3 amino acids: CASSPPGDTQYF. The DNA of the CDR3 is TGTGCCAGCTCACCACCCGGGGATACGCAGTATTTT.

This clonotype was counted many times. The rearrangement links TRBV6-2 or TRBV6-3 to TRBJ2-2; D is unclear. V lost 4 bases and J lost 7, with 10 bases in between. CDR1 is MNHEY and CDR2 is SVGEGT in the germline V gene. There are 13 residues in the CDR3. The CDR3 loop reads CASSLSEIGELFF. In DNA form, the CDR3 reads TGTGCCAGCAGTTTAAGTGAGATCGGGGAGCTGTTTTTT.

In its sample, this clonotype was seen a few times. The V and J genes are TRBV18 and TRBJ2-7, with unresolved D. Germline CDR1 and CDR2: KGHSH and LQKENI. The CDR3 extends over 14 amino acids. Trimming cost V 8 bases and J 5 bases, with 19 bases left between them. The CDR3, as DNA: TGTGCCAGCACAAGCGCCATAAGGTCCAACGAGCAGTACTTC. This codes for CASTSAIRSNEQYF.

The chain couples TRBV20-1 to TRBJ2-2; the D is unclear. V lost 3 bases to trimming and J lost 5 bases, with 7 bases between them. This CDR3 has 12 residues. Germline V CDR1 and CDR2: DFQATT, SNEGSKA (reference sequence). Written as DNA, the CDR3 is TGCAGTGCTAGTAGGTGGACCGGGGAGCTGTTTTTT. Its protein is CSASRWTGELFF.

The table lists this clonotype with many counts. The gene calls are TRBV20-1 and TRBJ2-1; 8 positions match TRBD2. This CDR3 has 16 residues. Unmatched junction bases numbered 8, after V lost 0 bases and J lost 4 bases. Germline assignment: CDR1 DFQATT and CDR2 SNEGSKA (reference sequence). The CDR3 sequence: CSARDLTRGVYNEQFF. The CDR3 DNA sequence: TGCAGTGCTAGAGATCTCACGCGGGGGGTGTACAATGAGCAGTTCTTC.

This clonotype turned up a few times. This sequence joins TRBV6-8 and TRBJ2-2, with D maybe TRBD2 (6 bases). Germline V lookup: CDR1 MNHGY, CDR2 SAAAGT. V gave up 4 bases and J gave up 1 base, with 13 bases separating them. The CDR3 sequence is 16 residues long. CDR3 coding DNA: TGTGCCAGCAGTTGGAGGGAAGGACAGAACACCGGGGAGCTGTTTTTT. Its translation is CASSWREGQNTGELFF.

The gene calls are TRBV6-1 and TRBJ1-1; possibly TRBD1 for D (5 bases). Germline V gene lookup returns CDR1 MNHNS and CDR2 SASEGT. Trimming cost V 3 bases and J 0 bases, with 8 bases left between them. The length of the CDR3 is 14 residues. The DNA of the CDR3 is TGTGCCAGCAGTGAGGGAGGGGTGAACACTGAAGCTTTCTTT. Its translation: CASSEGGVNTEAFF.